This TCR beta chain was sequenced for a study of molecular identifiers for immune sequencing clone quantification. Overall study: Within a replicate experiment, RNA obtained from either around 20,000 or 100,000 naive CD8 cells was divided into five aliquots, and four of those aliquots were then sequenced.

MiXCR, run by TCRdb on the PCR reads, gives a single entry per CDR3 protein. The table lists about 510,000 distinct CDR3 sequences, approximately 25% of them singletons, with over 0.6% in the top ten. This clonotype has at least ten counts. Germline loops: CDR1 SQVTM, CDR2 ANQGSEA. CDR3 size: 14 residues. V was clipped by 6 bases and J by 4 bases, with 18 bases between them. The chain combines TRBV29-1 with TRBJ1-1; perhaps TRBD1 as D (5 bases). Material for sequencing was naive CD8+ T cells from blood, with Jurkat cell RNA spiked in. The subset is: FACS-sorted CD8+CD4-CCR7+CD45RA+ naive T cells. This TCR was sampled from a human donor in good health. Some libraries in this study had Jurkat cell RNA spiked in. The CDR3 nucleotides read TGCAGCGTGGACGGGGGAGGGGTGGGCACTGAAGCTTTCTTT. Residues: CSVDGGGVGTEAFF.